Given below is one TCR beta chain in context. This record comes from a study of blood T cell repertoires in COVID-19. About the research overall: The origin of the acute and convalescent COVID-19 samples was the United States, Italy and Spain. T cells, B-cell-depleted T cells, or PBMCs provided the cDNA or gDNA that served as material.

Per the study methods: Using reference gene primer amplification, nucleated cell counts were estimated. Profiled with immunoSEQ multiplex PCR; TCRdb holds only in-frame clones, not every one. Clonal size and the V and J genes are those of that table, whereas D and trimming came from the DNA. Of roughly 140,000 clones in the sample, roughly 85% were seen once. V gave up 6 bases and J gave up 4 bases; unmatched junction bases: 5. The CDR3 contains 13 residues. Germline V CDR1 and CDR2: MGHRA, YSYEKL. The source is an older woman with COVID-19, enrolled during active disease. The gene calls are TRBV4-1 and TRBJ1-2; 7 bases line up with TRBD1. The sequenced material came from peripheral blood. For the CDR3, the DNA is TGCGCCAGCAGGGAGGGGGCTGGCTATGGCTACACCTTC. As protein: CASREGAGYGYTF.